This T cell receptor (beta chain) was retrieved from a study of T cells in narcolepsy. TCRdb's copy holds only in-frame clones and misses some; the assay was immunoSEQ multiplex PCR. Among about 35,000 clones listed, roughly four fifths were seen once. The sequence derives from a human donor in good health. The sequenced material came from memory (CD45RA-) CD4+ T cells from blood.

CDR3 sequence: CASSSQGLLGNTIYF. For the CDR3, the DNA is TGTGCCAGCAGTTCACAGGGGCTGCTTGGAAACACCATATATTTT. This chain connects TRBV5-6 to TRBJ1-3; 7 bases fit TRBD1. CDR1 and CDR2 (germline): SGHDT, YYEEEE. The CDR3 has 15 amino acids. Trimming took 5 bases from V and 3 from J; bases not matched to a gene: 8.